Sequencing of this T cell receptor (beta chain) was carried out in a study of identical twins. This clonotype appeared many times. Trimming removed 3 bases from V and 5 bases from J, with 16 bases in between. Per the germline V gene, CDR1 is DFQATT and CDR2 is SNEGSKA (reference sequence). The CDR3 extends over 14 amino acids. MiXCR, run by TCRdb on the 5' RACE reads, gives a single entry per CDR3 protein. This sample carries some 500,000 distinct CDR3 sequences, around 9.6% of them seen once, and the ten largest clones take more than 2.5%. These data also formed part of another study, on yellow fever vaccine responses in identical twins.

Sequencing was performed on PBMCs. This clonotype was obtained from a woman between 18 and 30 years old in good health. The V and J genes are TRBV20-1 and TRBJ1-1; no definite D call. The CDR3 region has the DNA TGCAGTGCTAGCCCGCATGAAATGGGAACTGAAGCTTTCTTT. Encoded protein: CSASPHEMGTEAFF.